This is a list of T cell receptor beta chains from one sample in a study of blood T cell repertoires in COVID-19. Here immunoSEQ multiplex PCR was the method, and the copy in TCRdb shows in-frame clones only, minus some. The data contain under 350,000 clones, around nine tenths of them singletons. Sequencing used PBMCs or T cells enriched from blood (not recorded which). Receptor source: a man in his 60s who had recovered from COVID-19. Each CDR3 is given with its conserved first and last residue. D genes are given only for firm matches. Clone size is stated in some rows and not others, as once, few, many or a class when expanded.

J gene,clone size,V gene,D gene,CDR3 DNA,CDR3 protein
TRBJ2-1,-,TRBV5-1,TRBD2,TGCGCCAGCAGCTTGAAAGCGGGGGCCTACAATGAGCAGTTCTTC,CASSLKAGAYNEQFF
TRBJ1-3,-,TRBV10-1,TRBD1,TGCGCCAGCAGTGTGAGAAGGGGGCAGGGAGTATCCATATATTTT,CASSVRRGQGVSIYF
TRBJ2-7,-,TRBV11-2,TRBD1,TGTGCCAGCAGCCCTTCTTTGACAGGGGTCTACGAGCAGTACTTC,CASSPSLTGVYEQYF
TRBJ2-7,-,TRBV2,-,TGTGCCAGCAGAGGGGGGGATTACGAGCAGTACTTC,CASRGGDYEQYF
TRBJ2-3,-,TRBV7-2,TRBD2,TGTGCCAGCAGTGATAGCGGGGGGGCAGATACGCAGTATTTT,CASSDSGGADTQYF
TRBJ2-1,-,TRBV30,-,TGTGCCTGGATGCTAGCATCCAATGAGCAGTTCTTC,CAWMLASNEQFF
TRBJ2-1,-,TRBV14,-,TGTGCCAGCAGCCACCGACTCTCCTACAATGAGCAGTTCTTC,CASSHRLSYNEQFF
TRBJ2-7,-,TRBV3-1/TRBV3-2,-,TGTGCCAGCAGCCTACAGGGCATTAACGAGCAGTACTTC,CASSLQGINEQYF
TRBJ2-1,-,TRBV27,-,TGTGCCAGCAGCCGGTCAGGGAAGGGGACCTACAATGAGCAGTTCTTC,CASSRSGKGTYNEQFF
TRBJ1-6,-,TRBV28,TRBD1,TGTGCCAGCAGTCGGACAGGCAATTCACCCCTCCACTTT,CASSRTGNSPLHF
TRBJ1-1,-,TRBV30,TRBD1,TGTGCCTGGCAGGGACAGGGGCACACTGAAGCTTTCTTT,CAWQGQGHTEAFF
TRBJ1-3,-,TRBV14,TRBD1,TGTGCCAGCAGCCTCCTCCCCGGACAGGGTCGGTCTGGAAACACCATATATTTT,CASSLLPGQGRSGNTIYF
TRBJ2-1,-,TRBV18,TRBD2,TGTGCCAGCTCACCAACTAGTCGCGGGGGGGCAAATGAGCAGTTCTTC,CASSPTSRGGANEQFF
TRBJ2-1,-,TRBV27,TRBD1,TGTGCCAGCAGTTTATGGCTGGGACAGGGCAATGAGCAGTTCTTC,CASSLWLGQGNEQFF
TRBJ2-5,-,TRBV5-5,TRBD2,TGTGCCAGCAGCCGACTAGCGGGAGTTGAGGAGACCCAGTACTTC,CASSRLAGVEETQYF
TRBJ1-2,once,TRBV5-5,-,TGTGCCAGCAGCTTGGTTTCCGCGAGCTATGGCTACACCTTC,CASSLVSASYGYTF
TRBJ1-1,-,TRBV27,-,TGTGCCAGCAGTTTAAGGGGGAACACTGAAGCTTTCTTT,CASSLRGNTEAFF
TRBJ1-3,-,TRBV7-6,-,TGTGCCAGCAGCTTGGCCCCAGGGCCCTCTGGAAACACCATATATTTT,CASSLAPGPSGNTIYF
TRBJ2-1,once,TRBV7-9,-,TGTGCCAGCAGCGCCACTAGAACCGATGAGCAGTTCTTC,CASSATRTDEQFF
TRBJ2-2,-,TRBV4-2,-,TGTGCCAGCAGCCAAGAGTTGGTACAGGTTGATTACACCGGGGAGCTGTTTTTT,CASSQELVQVDYTGELFF
TRBJ2-7,-,TRBV13,TRBD2,TGTGCCAGCACTCAACTAGCGGACCAATCCTACGAGCAGTACTTC,CASTQLADQSYEQYF
TRBJ2-7,-,TRBV10-2,TRBD2,TGCGCCAGCAAACTGACTGCTCCTGCTAGCGGGAGGGCCGGATCCGTGTACGAGCAGTACTTC,CASKLTAPASGRAGSVYEQYF
TRBJ2-5,-,TRBV12-5,TRBD2,TGTGCTAGTGGTCCGCAACCAGGGACTACCTCTGGGACCCAGTACTTC,CASGPQPGTTSGTQYF
TRBJ2-5,once,TRBV5-1,TRBD2,TGCGCCAGCAGCTTGGCCTTAGCGGGGGGCCCCCAAGAGACCCAGTACTTC,CASSLALAGGPQETQYF
TRBJ1-2,-,TRBV9,TRBD1,TGTGCCAGCAGCGTAGGGACAGGGACTACTAATAACTATGGCTACACCTTC,CASSVGTGTTNNYGYTF
TRBJ1-2,-,TRBV9,-,TGTGCCAGCAGCGTAAGCGGGGGGGCACCCGGTGGCTACACCTTC,CASSVSGGAPGGYTF
TRBJ2-1,-,TRBV11-2,TRBD1,TGTGCCAGCAGCTCCCCCTTCCCCGGGACAGGGACCTACAATGAGCAGTTCTTC,CASSSPFPGTGTYNEQFF
TRBJ1-2,-,TRBV9,TRBD1,TGTGCCAGCAGCGATCCACAGGGGGGAGCTAACTATGGCTACACCTTC,CASSDPQGGANYGYTF
TRBJ2-6,-,TRBV9,TRBD1,TGTGCCAGCAGCCAGACAGGGCGTCTGTCTGGGGCCAACGTCCTGACTTTC,CASSQTGRLSGANVLTF
TRBJ1-5,-,TRBV30,TRBD1,TGTGCCTGGAGTTCATCCGGGACAGGACACAATCAGCCCCAGCATTTT,CAWSSSGTGHNQPQHF